The 20 T cell receptor beta chains reported below all come from one sample, sequenced in a study of blood T cell repertoires in COVID-19 (dated by TCRdb to 2020 to 2022). The method behind the library was the immunoSEQ multiplex PCR assay. Here the immuneACCESS table is served through TCRdb, limited to in-frame sequences with V and J called. Missing clones are a known gap in these copies; in checked studies unresolved V genes cover under half, and the rest lacks a known reason. The table for this sample lists 250,000 to 400,000 clones; about nine tenths of them were counted only once. The ten largest account for around 2.7% of the sample. The sequenced sample was PBMCs or T cells enriched from blood (not recorded which). The receptors derive from a man aged 60 to 75 who had recovered from COVID-19.

Points on this clone: Mismatch with germline at one junction end may stem from a read error. The chain carries TRBV7-7 and TRBJ2-6, with a tentative D call TRBD1 (6 bases). Germline CDR1 is SSHAT and CDR2 is FNYEAQ (reference sequence). The CDR3 has 15 amino acids. The CDR3 loop is CASSPQGSGANVLTF. CDR3 DNA: TGTGCTAGCAGTCCACAGGGCTCTGGGGCCAACGTCCTGACTTTC.

The CDR3 nucleotides are TGTGCCAGCAGGGCGGGACCCAGCACAGATACGCAGTATTTT. Translated: CASRAGPSTDTQYF. The chain combines TRBV6-5 with TRBJ2-3, with D maybe TRBD2 (6 bases). This CDR3 has 14 residues. CDR1 and CDR2 (germline): MNHEY, SVGAGI. The V gene lost 6 bases and the J gene lost 0 bases, with 10 bases spanning the gap.

The chain is built from TRBV3-1 (or the pseudogene TRBV3-2) and TRBJ2-1; perhaps TRBD1 as D (5 bases). Germline V CDR1 and CDR2: LGHDT, YNNKEL (reference sequence). V lost 4 bases and J 5 bases, leaving 15 bases between the germline ends. There are 15 residues in the CDR3. This chain's CDR3 is CASSLRQGFNNEQFF. For the CDR3, the DNA is TGTGCCAGCAGCCTTCGCCAGGGATTTAACAATGAGCAGTTCTTC.

This clone appeared a single time. V usage is TRBV9 and J usage is TRBJ2-5; maybe TRBD2 (5 bases). The CDR3 spans 14 residues. V was shortened by 1 base and J by 5 bases, with 12 bases between the two germline ends. The germline V gene has CDR1 SGDLS and CDR2 YYNGEE. In nucleotides, the CDR3 is TGTGCCAGCAGCGTAAGCGGACTCCGGGAGACCCAGTACTTC. Its protein is CASSVSGLRETQYF.

This clone was counted a single time. The J gene is TRBJ1-2, the V gene TRBV11-2; tentatively, D is TRBD1 (6 bases). The CDR3 spans 13 residues. The V end lost 4 bases, the J end lost 4 bases, and 10 bases lay between the germline ends. Germline CDR1 SGHAT, CDR2 FQNNGV. The CDR3 sequence: CASSSRQAYGYTF. The CDR3 DNA reads as TGTGCCAGCAGCTCTAGACAGGCCTATGGCTACACCTTC.

The CDR3 DNA follows: TGTGCCAGCAGCCAAGCTCACTACTATGGCTACACCTTC. It yields the protein CASSQAHYYGYTF. The rearrangement links TRBV3-1 (or the pseudogene TRBV3-2) to TRBJ1-2, with D uncertain. Trimming pared 1 base from V and 3 bases from J, leaving 6 bases between. The CDR3 consists of 13 residues. Per the germline V gene, CDR1 is LGHDT and CDR2 is YNNKEL (reference sequence).

The rearrangement links TRBV2 to TRBJ1-1; D is unresolved. The V end was cut by 5 bases, the J end by 5 bases, with 6 bases between. The CDR3 is made up of 11 amino acids. Germline V lookup: CDR1 SNHLY, CDR2 FYNNEI. CDR3 region: CASSWPTEAFF. The CDR3 coding sequence is TGTGCCAGCAGTTGGCCAACTGAAGCTTTCTTT. Based on the CDR3 plus reference TRBV2 and TRBJ1-1, the full variable domain is EPEVTQTPSHQVTQMGQEVILRCVPISNHLYFYWYRQILGQKVEFLVSFYNNEISEKSEIFDDQFSVERPDGSNFTLKIRSTKLEDSAMYFCASSWPTEAFFGQGTRLTVV.

This chain uses TRBV14 with TRBJ1-1, with D tentatively TRBD1 (5 bases). V was cut by 4 bases and J by 3 bases, with 9 bases left in between. This CDR3 contains 13 residues. Germline CDR1 reads SGHDN; CDR2 reads FVKESK. The chain's CDR3 is CASSLNRYTEAFF. The CDR3 bases are TGTGCCAGCAGCCTGAACAGGTACACTGAAGCTTTCTTT.

V gene TRBV5-6 combines with J gene TRBJ1-4; maybe TRBD1 (6 bases). Trimming removed 4 bases from V and 8 bases from J, with 27 bases in between. The CDR3 runs to 18 residues. Per germline, CDR1 SGHDT and CDR2 YYEEEE. In DNA, the CDR3 is TGTGCCAGCAGCCAAGGTGTTGGACAGAGGAGCTTTGGGGAAAAACTGTTTTTT. It yields the protein CASSQGVGQRSFGEKLFF.

This clone was seen just once. The rearrangement uses TRBV5-3 and TRBJ1-5; 8 bases agree with TRBD1. TRBV5-3 qualifies as an ORF whose function is uncertain. This CDR3 has 19 amino acids. With 1 base clipped from V and 0 bases from J, the junction kept 12 bases outside the gene matches. The CDR3 DNA reads TGTGCCAGAAGCTTGTTGTATTCCAGGGACAGGTATAGCAATCAGCCCCAGCATTTT. This codes for CARSLLYSRDRYSNQPQHF.

This clone has a handful of counts. This rearrangement joins TRBV7-9 to TRBJ2-1; 7 bases match TRBD2. Trimming removed 8 bases from V and 9 bases from J; junction bases left unmatched: 19. The CDR3 runs 16 residues. Germline loops: CDR1 SEHNR, CDR2 FQNEAQ (reference sequence). The CDR3 spells CASYTTRDYSQGEQFF. DNA of the CDR3: TGTGCCAGCTACACAACTAGGGACTATAGTCAGGGTGAGCAGTTCTTC.

The V gene is TRBV25-1, the J gene TRBJ1-4; TRBD1 matches 9 bases. Germline assignment: CDR1 MGHDK and CDR2 SYGVNS. This CDR3 spans 18 amino acids. Germline trimming cut 5 bases from V and 1 base from J; bases unmatched to any gene: 11. CDR3 region: CASSQTRTGAVTNEKLFF. The CDR3 DNA reads as TGTGCCAGCAGTCAAACCAGGACAGGGGCGGTAACTAATGAAAAACTGTTTTTT.

The J gene is TRBJ2-1, the V gene TRBV30; TRBD2 might be the D (6 bases). The CDR3 sequence is 15 residues long. Germline V gives CDR1 GTSNPN, CDR2 SVGIG (reference sequence). Trimming cost V 2 bases and J 4 bases, with 15 bases left between them. CDR3 region: CAWSQAGTTYNEQFF. In DNA form, the CDR3 reads TGTGCCTGGAGTCAGGCGGGAACCACATACAATGAGCAGTTCTTC.

The table lists this clone with a count of one. The genes are TRBV30 and TRBJ1-1; D gene unclear. CDR1 and CDR2 (germline): GTSNPN, SVGIG (reference sequence). The CDR3 covers 12 residues. V lost 4 bases, J lost 1 base, and 7 bases lay in between. The CDR3 is CAWTRSNTEAFF. The CDR3 region has the DNA TGTGCCTGGACTCGGTCGAACACTGAAGCTTTCTTT.

This clone occurred a few times. The chain employs TRBV19 and TRBJ1-4; 12 bases fit TRBD1. Looked up from germline, CDR1 is LNHDA and CDR2 is SQIVND (reference sequence). The V gene end was trimmed by 4 bases and the J gene end by 13 bases; junction bases not matched to a gene: 4. The CDR3 is made up of 13 amino acids. CDR3 region: CASSTRDRGLLFF. The CDR3 region has the DNA TGTGCCAGTAGTACCCGGGACAGGGGGCTACTGTTTTTT.

The chain joins TRBV6-5 to TRBJ2-3, with 9 nucleotides matching TRBD2. The ends lost 8 bases at V and 2 bases at J; junction bases unmatched: 8. The CDR3 contains 15 residues. The germline CDR1 and CDR2 sequences are MNHEY and SVGAGI. The CDR3 sequence is CASGFLAGLTDTQYF. In DNA, the CDR3 is TGTGCCAGCGGGTTCCTAGCGGGGCTCACAGATACGCAGTATTTT.

This chain links TRBV12-5 with TRBJ2-3; 8 nucleotides line up with TRBD2. Germline-derived CDR1 and CDR2 are LGHNT and FRNRAP. V lost 3 bases and J lost 2; bases outside the gene matches: 4. The CDR3 totals 15 residues. The CDR3 reads CASGFRGGNTDTQYF. The CDR3 DNA follows: TGTGCTAGTGGTTTTCGCGGGGGGAACACAGATACGCAGTATTTT.

The V call is TRBV25-1, the J call TRBJ2-1, with a possible D match to TRBD2 (7 bases). Germline V gene sequence: CDR1 MGHDK, CDR2 SYGVNS. V was cut by 2 bases and J by 3 bases, with 17 bases left in between. The CDR3 is 17 residues long. CDR3 nucleotide sequence: TGTGCCAGCAGTGAAGCCCTCGGCGGGGGCTTCTACAATGAGCAGTTCTTC. This encodes CASSEALGGGFYNEQFF.

The chain joins TRBV3-1 (or the pseudogene TRBV3-2) to TRBJ2-1; 10 nucleotides line up with TRBD2. The CDR3 totals 16 residues. Germline CDR1 reads LGHDT; CDR2 reads YNNKEL (reference sequence). J was trimmed by 8 bases and V by 4 bases; bases with no gene match: 11. CDR3 sequence (DNA): TGTGCCAGCAGCCTTAATACGCTAGCGGGAGTCTATGAGCAGTTCTTC. Translation: CASSLNTLAGVYEQFF.

The chain joins TRBV4-1 to TRBJ1-4; no firm D call. The CDR3 contains 15 residues. V dropped 0 bases and J dropped 8 bases, with 13 bases sitting between them. The germline V gene has CDR1 MGHRA and CDR2 YSYEKL. For the CDR3, the DNA is TGCGCCAGCAGCCAAGAAAAACCGGGAAGGGAAAAACTGTTTTTT. This sequence encodes CASSQEKPGREKLFF.